One and the same sample provided the 14 T cell receptor beta chains below, sequenced in a study of blood T cell repertoires in COVID-19. TCRdb keeps only in-frame clones here, not all; method: immunoSEQ multiplex PCR. The table lists 230,000 or so clones, around 90% of them singletons, with under 2.5% in the top ten. Sequencing used peripheral blood. The receptor source for this set is an older woman with COVID-19, enrolled during active disease.

The genes are TRBV9 and TRBJ2-3, with D maybe TRBD1 (5 bases). The V end was cut by 3 bases, the J end by 2 bases, with 13 bases between. This CDR3 is 15 amino acids long. The germline V gene encodes CDR1 SGDLS and CDR2 YYNGEE. This chain's CDR3 is CASSGQPGNTDTQYF. The CDR3 coding sequence is TGTGCCAGCAGCGGTCAGCCAGGGAACACAGATACGCAGTATTTT.

The gene calls are TRBV19 and TRBJ2-7, with D unclear. CDR3 length: 15 amino acids. Germline CDR1 and CDR2: LNHDA and SQIVND (reference sequence). Trimming cost V 3 bases and J 2 bases, with 14 bases left between them. The CDR3, as DNA: TGTGCCAGTAGTATCCGACCCGACGGAGCCTACGAGCAGTACTTC. The encoded protein is CASSIRPDGAYEQYF.

The J gene is TRBJ1-1, the V gene TRBV2; the match to TRBD1 covers 8 bases. Germline CDR1 reads SNHLY; CDR2 reads FYNNEI. Trimming cost V 3 bases and J 8 bases; bases outside gene matches: 11. CDR3 length: 15 amino acids. The CDR3 loop reads CASSDQGAFDPEAFF. The DNA of the CDR3 is TGTGCCAGCAGTGATCAGGGGGCGTTTGACCCCGAAGCTTTCTTT.

This clone was seen just once. The J gene is TRBJ2-3, the V gene TRBV7-2, with TRBD2 matching over 9 bases. Germline V gene sequence: CDR1 SGHTA, CDR2 FQGNSA. There are 15 residues in the CDR3. V gave up 5 bases and J gave up 4 bases; unmatched junction bases: 7. Here the CDR3 DNA reads TGTGCCAGCAGCATTAGCGGGGGTGGGGCAGATACGCAGTATTTT. Encoded protein: CASSISGGGADTQYF.

The table lists this clone with a few counts. The V and J genes are TRBV10-2 and TRBJ1-5; TRBD1 agrees at 9 bases. The CDR3 runs to 13 residues. Germline V CDR1 and CDR2: WSHSY, SAAADI. V lost 6 bases to trimming and J lost 5 bases; unmatched junction nucleotides: 2. The CDR3 bases are TGCGCCAGCAGGAGGGACAGGGATCAGCCCCAGCATTTT. It is translated as CASRRDRDQPQHF.

This chain uses TRBV27 with TRBJ1-6, with D unresolved. Trimming removed 5 bases from V and 3 bases from J, with 11 bases in between. This CDR3 has 15 amino acids. CDR1 and CDR2 (germline): MNHEY, SMNVEV (reference sequence). The CDR3 protein is CASSQPSVYNSPLHF. The CDR3 coding sequence is TGTGCCAGCAGTCAACCCTCAGTCTATAATTCACCCCTCCACTTT.

This chain links TRBV5-8 with TRBJ2-1, with 16 bases matching TRBD2. The CDR3 spans 18 residues. Per germline, CDR1 SGHTS and CDR2 YDEGEE. With V trimmed by 4 bases and J by 7 bases, 11 bases remained unmatched. CDR3 residues: CASSPTGGLAGGPNEQFF. The CDR3 region has the DNA TGTGCCAGCAGCCCTACCGGGGGACTAGCGGGGGGGCCGAATGAGCAGTTCTTC.

In this sample, this clone turned up a few times. This chain links TRBV21-1 with TRBJ2-3; the D call in the table, TRBD2, was not verified against the DNA. TRBV21-1 is tagged as a pseudogene. The CDR3 covers 16 residues. The CDR3 sequence: CASSKALKRVADTQYF. The DNA of the CDR3 is TGTGCCAGCAGCAAAGCGCTGAAGAGGGTTGCAGATACGCAGTATTTT.

The chain links TRBV2 to TRBJ2-1, with a possible D match to TRBD2 (6 bases). The CDR3 has 14 amino acids. CDR1 and CDR2 from the germline V gene are SNHLY and FYNNEI. Trimming stripped 10 bases from V and 9 bases from J, with 22 bases between. The CDR3 protein is CATRDFRPDGEQFF. CDR3 sequence (DNA): TGTGCCACCCGGGACTTCCGCCCAGATGGTGAGCAGTTCTTC.

The chain links TRBV3-1 (or the pseudogene TRBV3-2) to TRBJ2-3, with 13 bases identical to TRBD2. Germline V gene sequence: CDR1 LGHDT, CDR2 YNNKEL (reference sequence). The V gene end was trimmed by 4 bases and the J gene end by 5 bases; junction bases not matched to a gene: 6. CDR3 size: 16 residues. The CDR3 is CASSRRTSGGVDTQYF. CDR3 in DNA: TGTGCCAGCAGCCGACGGACTAGCGGGGGAGTAGATACGCAGTATTTT.

The chain uses TRBV15 and TRBJ1-4; 8 nucleotides line up with TRBD1. Germline V gene lookup returns CDR1 LNHNV and CDR2 YYDKDF (reference sequence). This CDR3 is built from 17 residues. Trimming took 2 bases from V and 3 from J; bases not matched to a gene: 8. CDR3 sequence: CATSRPLGQGANEKLFF. The DNA of the CDR3 is TGTGCCACCAGCAGACCACTCGGACAGGGAGCTAATGAAAAACTGTTTTTT.

The V and J genes are TRBV3-1 (or the pseudogene TRBV3-2) and TRBJ1-3; D is uncertain. The CDR3 spans 14 residues. V was pared by 1 base and J by 4 bases, with 8 bases between. CDR1 and CDR2 from the germline V gene are LGHDT and YNNKEL (reference sequence). The CDR3 is CASSQAGLGNTIYF. For the CDR3, the DNA is TGTGCCAGCAGCCAAGCTGGGCTCGGAAACACCATATATTTT.

The rearrangement uses TRBV7-2 and TRBJ1-3; 9 nucleotides align to TRBD1. Losses at the gene ends were 1 base for V and 2 bases for J; bases not matched to a gene: 0. The CDR3 is made up of 15 amino acids. Germline V CDR1 and CDR2: SGHTA, FQGNSA. The CDR3 DNA is TGTGCCAGCAGCTTAGGGACAGGGGCTGGAAACACCATATATTTT. This encodes CASSLGTGAGNTIYF.

The chain combines TRBV9 with TRBJ1-3, with 12 nucleotides matching TRBD1. The CDR3 contains 16 residues. Germline trimming cut 4 bases from V and 7 bases from J; bases unmatched to any gene: 9. Germline CDR1 is SGDLS and CDR2 is YYNGEE. The CDR3 DNA is TGTGCCAGCAGCACGGCCGGGACAGGGGGCTGGAACACCATATATTTT. Translation: CASSTAGTGGWNTIYF.